This TCR beta chain was identified in a study of control samples from healthy donors and cancer patients. Using immunoSEQ multiplex PCR, the repertoire was profiled, and TCRdb retains in-frame clones only, with some absent. Of about 130,000 clones listed, 90% were seen once; the top ten hold 2.5% to 3%. From germline, CDR1 is SGHRS and CDR2 YFSETQ. V shed 2 bases, J shed 5 bases, and the junction held 5 bases outside the gene matches. The CDR3 runs to 15 residues. The gene calls are TRBV5-1 and TRBJ2-5; 11 nucleotides align to TRBD2. The sequence derives from a man aged 40-49 years in good health. Sequencing was carried out using blood. The CDR3 DNA reads TGCGCCAGCAGCTTCCAGGCTAGCGGGGGGGAGACCCAGTACTTC. It is translated as CASSFQASGGETQYF.